The 32 T cell receptor beta chains presented below share a single source sample, sequenced in a study of human T cells and chemical hapten exposure (dated by TCRdb to 2020 to 2022). Libraries were prepared through RACE. Sequenced using a NextSeq 500. TCRdb applied fastp at Q25 and MiXCR to the public reads, then kept only in-frame beta chains. Under each unique CDR3 protein, matching rows form one entry showing the most common genes and DNA. Across this sample there are under 200,000 distinct CDR3 sequences, with just under 30% seen only once. The top ten clonotypes cover 2.5% to 3.5% of the sample. This specimen's time point label, interpreted: pre-sensitization, week 0. Per the publication, the treatment or condition label means: therapeutic diphenylcyclopropenone sensitization with weekly scalp DPC. The starting material was whole blood, obtained in connection with sensitization to the hapten diphenylcyclopropenone (DPC). The receptors here all came from a woman younger than 45 with alopecia areata. Some clones in this sample may be carry-over from other donors' samples.

This clonotype was counted only a few times. The chain joins TRBV4-1 to TRBJ2-2, with 8 nucleotides matching TRBD2. Germline-derived CDR1 and CDR2 are MGHRA and YSYEKL. The CDR3 sequence is 14 residues long. V shed 4 bases, J shed 6 bases, and the junction held 4 bases outside the gene matches. DNA for the CDR3: TGCGCCAGCAGCCCGGGGGGGGATTCCGGGGAGCTGTTTTTT. Encoded protein: CASSPGGDSGELFF.

This clonotype was found a few times. The chain combines TRBV2 with TRBJ2-7; D is perhaps TRBD1 (7 bases). V lost 6 bases and J 4 bases, leaving 13 bases between the germline ends. Germline CDR1 SNHLY, CDR2 FYNNEI. The CDR3 extends over 13 amino acids. CDR3 loop: CASRRDRDYEQYF. The CDR3 DNA is TGTGCCAGCAGGCGGGACAGAGATTACGAGCAGTACTTC.

The chain recombines TRBV11-2 with TRBJ1-1, with D possibly being TRBD1 (6 bases). The CDR3 totals 13 residues. Trimming pared 4 bases from V and 4 bases from J, leaving 10 bases between. Looked up from germline, CDR1 is SGHAT and CDR2 is FQNNGV. The CDR3 protein is CASSSAGVTEAFF. DNA for the CDR3: TGTGCCAGCAGCTCGGCAGGGGTCACTGAAGCTTTCTTT. The full variable domain, in which reference TRBV11-2 and TRBJ1-1 provide the parts outside the CDR3, is EAGVAQSPRYKIIEKRQSVAFWCNPISGHATLYWYQQILGQGPKLLIQFQNNGVVDDSQLPKDRFSAERLKGVDSTLKIQPAKLEDSAVYLCASSSAGVTEAFFGQGTRLTVV.

J is TRBJ1-6 and V is TRBV6-2 or TRBV6-3; D possibly corresponds to TRBD1 (6 bases). CDR3 length: 16 amino acids. Germline V gene lookup returns CDR1 MNHEY and CDR2 SVGEGT. Trimming removed 4 bases at V and 7 bases at J, with 17 bases between. The CDR3 coding sequence is TGTGCCAGCAGTTTACAGGGAGTTTCGGGAAATTCACCCCTCCACTTT. Amino acids: CASSLQGVSGNSPLHF.

The chain joins TRBV28 to TRBJ2-3, with D hard to call. This CDR3 contains 16 residues. CDR1 is MDHEN and CDR2 is SYDVKM in the germline V gene. V gave up 5 bases and J gave up 2 bases, with 17 bases separating them. In DNA, the CDR3 is TGTGCCAGCAGTCCCCCCTGGGCAGGCTTCACAGATACGCAGTATTTT. Amino acid sequence: CASSPPWAGFTDTQYF.

This clonotype was detected only a few times. The chain couples TRBV27 to TRBJ2-5; D call uncertain. This CDR3 comprises 12 residues. V was trimmed by 8 bases and J by 5 bases, leaving 12 bases between them. Germline lookup yields CDR1 MNHEY and CDR2 SMNVEV (reference sequence). In DNA, the CDR3 is TGTGCCAGCCGATCATATGGCGAGACCCAGTACTTC. Translated, it gives CASRSYGETQYF.

This clonotype was detected a few times. The chain employs TRBV28 and TRBJ2-1; 10 nucleotides match TRBD2. Per the germline V gene, CDR1 is MDHEN and CDR2 is SYDVKM. The CDR3 is made up of 14 amino acids. Germline trimming cut 10 bases from V and 2 bases from J; bases unmatched to any gene: 5. CDR3 nucleotide sequence: TGTGCCACCCGAACTAGCGGGGCCTACAATGAGCAGTTCTTC. This encodes CATRTSGAYNEQFF.

The chain is built from TRBV12-3 or TRBV12-4 and TRBJ1-5; a possible D gene is TRBD1 (6 bases). Trimming took off 0 bases at V and 5 bases at J, with 11 bases between the two ends. The CDR3 runs 15 residues. The CDR3 region is CASSLAQGIYQPQHF. The CDR3 nucleotides read TGTGCCAGCAGTTTAGCGCAGGGGATCTATCAGCCCCAGCATTTT.

This clonotype was picked up a small number of times. The CDR3 spells CASSVGPGGPYEQFF. In nucleotides, the CDR3 is TGTGCCAGCAGCGTAGGTCCGGGAGGGCCGTATGAGCAGTTCTTC. The chain uses TRBV9 and TRBJ2-1; TRBD2 matches at 8 bases. V lost 0 bases, J lost 8 bases, and 7 bases stayed unmatched. Germline V gene data show CDR1 as SGDLS and CDR2 as YYNGEE. CDR3 length equals 15 residues.

V and J are TRBV6-2 or TRBV6-3 and TRBJ2-1, with D unresolved. Germline V gene data show CDR1 as MNHEY and CDR2 as SVGEGT. V gave up 7 bases and J gave up 5 bases, with 21 bases separating them. This CDR3 contains 16 residues. The CDR3 DNA follows: TGTGCCAGCAATACGATAGGGCGGCTGCCGAACAATGAGCAGTTCTTC. It specifies CASNTIGRLPNNEQFF.

This clonotype was detected many times. V usage is TRBV5-1 and J usage is TRBJ2-2; D uncertain. Looked up from germline, CDR1 is SGHRS and CDR2 is YFSETQ. V was trimmed by 4 bases and J by 3 bases, leaving 10 bases between them. The CDR3 extends over 14 amino acids. The CDR3 is CASSPPRDTGELFF. The DNA of the CDR3 is TGCGCCAGCAGCCCTCCCCGGGACACCGGGGAGCTGTTTTTT.

V and J are TRBV7-2 and TRBJ2-1; maybe TRBD2 (6 bases). Looked up from germline, CDR1 is SGHTA and CDR2 is FQGNSA. The CDR3 runs to 13 residues. V was cut by 2 bases and J by 6 bases, with 8 bases left in between. CDR3 in amino acids: CASSLRRVNEQFF. The CDR3 DNA reads as TGTGCCAGCAGCTTACGGAGGGTCAATGAGCAGTTCTTC.

This clonotype turned up a few times. The chain links TRBV20-1 to TRBJ2-3; 9 bases are a match to TRBD2. With 4 bases clipped from V and 2 bases from J, the junction kept 10 bases outside the gene matches. This CDR3 comprises 16 residues. Germline-derived CDR1 and CDR2 are DFQATT and SNEGSKA (reference sequence). CDR3 DNA sequence: TGCAGTGCTATAGCGGGAGCCCCGGGAGTCACAGATACGCAGTATTTT. Translating gives CSAIAGAPGVTDTQYF.

This clonotype showed up many times. The chain employs TRBV2 and TRBJ2-7; TRBD2 is a possible D gene (5 bases). Germline CDR1 is SNHLY and CDR2 is FYNNEI. The CDR3 consists of 12 residues. V shed 4 bases and J shed 4 bases, with 8 bases lying between them. The CDR3 spells CASSVRGYEQYF. CDR3 nucleotide sequence: TGTGCCAGCAGTGTACGGGGTTACGAGCAGTACTTC.

This clonotype was seen a handful of times. V is TRBV3-1 and J is TRBJ2-7; D gene unclear. Trimming pared 0 bases from V and 4 bases from J, leaving 4 bases between. The CDR3 consists of 12 residues. CDR1 and CDR2 from the germline V gene are LGHDT and YNNKEL (reference sequence). CDR3: CASSQDLYEQYF. In DNA form, the CDR3 reads TGTGCCAGCAGCCAAGACTTGTACGAGCAGTACTTC.

V usage is TRBV11-2 and J usage is TRBJ1-1; D uncertain. The CDR3 contains 15 residues. Germline assignment: CDR1 SGHAT and CDR2 FQNNGV. Trimming cost V 5 bases and J 3 bases, with 16 bases left between them. CDR3 in amino acids: CASSPSGDTHTEAFF. The CDR3 bases are TGTGCCAGCAGCCCATCGGGTGACACTCACACTGAAGCTTTCTTT.

This clonotype was detected a few times. This chain uses TRBV7-8 with TRBJ2-1; the match to TRBD2 covers 9 bases. This CDR3 contains 18 residues. V was clipped by 5 bases and J by 6 bases; unmatched bases: 17. Germline values: CDR1 SGHVS, CDR2 FQNEAQ. The CDR3 bases are TGTGCCAGCAGCCCCCGCCTGGGTAGCGGGAGTCAGGGCAATGAGCAGTTCTTC. Its protein is CASSPRLGSGSQGNEQFF.

The rearrangement uses TRBV7-9 and TRBJ1-1, with D tentatively TRBD1 (5 bases). The CDR3 has 13 amino acids. Germline V gives CDR1 SEHNR, CDR2 FQNEAQ (reference sequence). Trimming removed 1 base from V and 8 bases from J, with 11 bases in between. The CDR3 here is CASSLGLGVEAFF. DNA of the CDR3: TGTGCCAGCAGCTTAGGTCTGGGGGTCGAAGCTTTCTTT. Drawing the rest from reference TRBV7-9 and TRBJ1-1, the complete variable domain is DTGVSQNPRHKITKRGQNVTFRCDPISEHNRLYWYRQTLGQGPEFLTYFQNEAQLEKSRLLSDRFSAERPKGSFSTLEIQRTEQGDSAMYLCASSLGLGVEAFFGQGTRLTVV.

The chain carries TRBV6-2 or TRBV6-3 and TRBJ1-5, with 8 bases fitting TRBD1. This CDR3 comprises 16 residues. V was pared by 4 bases and J by 5 bases, with 10 bases of the junction left unmatched. CDR1 and CDR2 (germline): MNHEY, SVGEGT. The CDR3, as DNA: TGTGCCAGCAGTTCCGCGGACAGGGCTGGCGATCAGCCCCAGCATTTT. It codes for CASSSADRAGDQPQHF.

The chain uses TRBV12-3 or TRBV12-4 and TRBJ2-3; D may be TRBD1 or TRBD2 (5 bases each). CDR3 length: 13 amino acids. Deletions cut 3 bases from V and 10 bases from J, with 14 bases between. The CDR3, as DNA: TGTGCCAGCAGTTTCAGGGAGCCGGATCCGCAGTATTTT. Its translation: CASSFREPDPQYF.

This clonotype has a handful of counts. The rearrangement uses TRBV6-6 and TRBJ1-5, with 9 nucleotides matching TRBD1. The V segment lost 10 bases and the J segment 3 bases; nucleotides outside the gene matches: 10. Germline V gene lookup returns CDR1 MNHNY and CDR2 SVGAGI (reference sequence). The CDR3 sequence is 15 residues long. The CDR3 region has the DNA TGTGCCACCAGAAGGACAGGGGATATCAATCAGCCCCAGCATTTT. Translated, it gives CATRRTGDINQPQHF.

CDR3 in amino acids: CSVRLTIYNEQFF. In DNA form, the CDR3 reads TGCAGCGTTCGACTGACTATTTACAATGAGCAGTTCTTC. J is TRBJ2-1 and V is TRBV29-1; tentative D call: TRBD2 (5 bases). Germline loops: CDR1 SQVTM, CDR2 ANQGSEA. This CDR3 is 13 amino acids long. V lost 5 bases, J lost 4 bases, and 12 bases lay in between.

V and J are TRBV29-1 and TRBJ2-5, with TRBD1 identical over 9 bases. CDR1 and CDR2 from the germline V gene are SQVTM and ANQGSEA. The CDR3 runs to 13 residues. Losses at the gene ends were 7 bases for V and 5 bases for J; bases not matched to a gene: 8. This CDR3 is CSARQGTGETQYF. CDR3 coding DNA: TGCAGCGCTCGACAGGGGACAGGGGAGACCCAGTACTTC.

The chain combines TRBV2 with TRBJ1-1; 7 bases are shared with TRBD1. CDR1 is SNHLY and CDR2 is FYNNEI in the germline V gene. This CDR3 region has 14 residues. The junction had 7 bases not matched to a gene; V was cut back by 8 bases and J by 1 base. CDR3 protein: CASLLGTENTEAFF. The CDR3 bases are TGTGCCAGCCTCCTGGGGACAGAGAACACTGAAGCTTTCTTT.

The chain joins TRBV7-8 to TRBJ1-4; possible D gene TRBD1, 5 bases. The CDR3 totals 14 residues. Looked up from germline, CDR1 is SGHVS and CDR2 is FQNEAQ. V was clipped by 1 base and J by 4 bases, with 7 bases between them. The CDR3, as DNA: TGTGCCAGCAGCTTAGGAGGGGTTAATGAAAAACTGTTTTTT. Protein product: CASSLGGVNEKLFF. Variable domain in full (rest from reference TRBV7-8 and TRBJ1-4): GAGVSQSPRYKVAKRGQDVALRCDPISGHVSLFWYQQALGQGPEFLTYFQNEAQLDKSGLPSDRFFAERPEGSVSTLKIQRTQQEDSAVYLCASSLGGVNEKLFFGSGTQLSVL.

The V call is TRBV28, the J call TRBJ1-1; 7 bases line up with TRBD1. Looked up from germline, CDR1 is MDHEN and CDR2 is SYDVKM. V was pared by 2 bases and J by 2 bases, with 11 bases of the junction left unmatched. This CDR3 is built from 17 residues. CDR3 DNA sequence: TGTGCCAGCAGTTTACAAACAGGGACAGCGTCAAACACTGAAGCTTTCTTT. Translating gives CASSLQTGTASNTEAFF.

This clonotype was found a few times. CDR3 region: CASSSYATNEKLFF. CDR3 DNA sequence: TGTGCCAGCTCCAGCTACGCAACTAATGAAAAACTGTTTTTT. The chain has TRBV2 and TRBJ1-4; D call uncertain. V was clipped by 8 bases and J by 0 bases, with 10 bases between them. The CDR3 runs to 14 residues. Germline CDR1 reads SNHLY; CDR2 reads FYNNEI.

This chain links TRBV24-1 with TRBJ1-6; no firm D call. CDR3 size: 13 residues. Per the germline V gene, CDR1 is KGHDR and CDR2 is SFDVKD. V was cut by 4 bases and J by 4 bases, with 4 bases left in between. The DNA for the CDR3 is TGTGCCACCAGTGAGGGGTATAATTCACCCCTCCACTTT. Translation: CATSEGYNSPLHF.

In its sample, this clonotype was seen a few times. The chain links TRBV5-1 to TRBJ2-3, with TRBD1 as a possible D gene (5 bases). The CDR3 contains 14 residues. Germline-derived CDR1 and CDR2 are SGHRS and YFSETQ. V lost 4 bases and J lost 2, with 11 bases in between. The CDR3 sequence: CASSRQTDTDTQYF. The CDR3 DNA sequence: TGCGCCAGCAGCCGACAGACTGACACAGATACGCAGTATTTT.

J is TRBJ2-1 and V is TRBV12-3 or TRBV12-4, with 7 bases that match TRBD1. The J segment lost 4 bases and the V segment lost 3 bases, leaving 3 bases of the junction unmatched. This CDR3 has 14 amino acids. CDR3 protein: CASSFQGVYNEQFF. The CDR3 DNA is TGTGCCAGCAGTTTCCAGGGGGTGTACAATGAGCAGTTCTTC.

This clonotype has a handful of counts. The CDR3 nucleotides are TGCAGTGCTAGAGGAGGCGATACGCAGTATTTT. Its protein product is CSARGGDTQYF. The J gene is TRBJ2-3, the V gene TRBV20-1; D not certain. From germline, CDR1 is DFQATT and CDR2 SNEGSKA (reference sequence). Trimming removed 1 base at V and 6 bases at J, with 5 bases between. This CDR3 comprises 11 residues.

This clonotype showed up many times. CDR3 DNA sequence: TGTGCCAGCAGTTTAGGGGGGGCGAACACCGGGGAGCTGTTTTTT. Amino acid sequence: CASSLGGANTGELFF. This chain uses TRBV28 with TRBJ2-2; 7 bases agree with TRBD2. CDR1 MDHEN and CDR2 SYDVKM come from the germline V gene. This CDR3 is built from 15 residues. The ends lost 2 bases at V and 0 bases at J; junction bases unmatched: 0. The variable domain in full, completed from reference TRBV28 and TRBJ2-2, reads DVKVTQSSRYLVKRTGEKVFLECVQDMDHENMFWYRQDPGLGLRLIYFSYDVKMKEKGDIPEGYSVSREKKERFSLILESASTNQTSMYLCASSLGGANTGELFFGEGSRLTVL.